The TCR beta chain described here comes from a study of cytomegalovirus exposure and HLA in healthy donors. Study at large: The same platform was used for the 90 to 150 validation repertoires and the 600 to 850 first-cohort repertoires, a later analysis reported.

Assay: immunoSEQ multiplex PCR; the TCRdb copy retains only in-frame clones and omits some. The sample shows roughly 250,000 clones, around 87% of them seen only once. Per germline, CDR1 GTSNPN and CDR2 SVGIG (reference sequence). Trimming cost V 2 bases and J 0 bases, with 11 bases left between them. CDR3 length: 15 residues. Concerning this clone itself: Its antigen is as yet unknown.

Findings and limits, study-wide: Some TCR beta chains (more than 150 of them) were listed as cytomegalovirus-associated.

This rearrangement joins TRBV30 to TRBJ1-3; possible D gene TRBD1, 5 bases. The sample comprised PBMCs. The clonotype originates from a woman aged 25 to 39 in good health and CMV-seropositive. CDR3 amino acids: CAWSRTPYSGNTIYF. CDR3 sequence (DNA): TGTGCCTGGAGTCGGACACCTTACTCTGGAAACACCATATATTTT.